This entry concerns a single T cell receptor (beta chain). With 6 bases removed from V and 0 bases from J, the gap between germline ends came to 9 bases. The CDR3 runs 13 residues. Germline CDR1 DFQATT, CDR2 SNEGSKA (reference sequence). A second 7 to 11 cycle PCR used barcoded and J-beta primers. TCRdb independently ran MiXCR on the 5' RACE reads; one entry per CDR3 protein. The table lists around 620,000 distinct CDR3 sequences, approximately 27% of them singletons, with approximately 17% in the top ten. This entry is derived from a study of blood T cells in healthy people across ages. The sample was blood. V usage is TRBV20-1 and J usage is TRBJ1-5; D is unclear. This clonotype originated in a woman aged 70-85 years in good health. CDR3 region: CSANHVSNQPQHF. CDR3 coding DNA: TGCAGTGCCAACCATGTTAGCAATCAGCCCCAGCATTTT.